Listed here are 19 T cell receptor beta chains from one sample, sequenced in a study of Ad26.COV2.S vaccination and SARS-CoV-2 variants. Libraries were prepared by immunoSEQ multiplex PCR; TCRdb keeps only in-frame clonotypes and omits some of them. Of 350,000 to 550,000 clones listed, nearly 90% are singletons. Documented treatment: some 19 received Ad26.COV2.S at low or high dose, single or two shots; about 5 received placebo; per-sample allocation not given. Sampling took place 63 days after the first vaccine or placebo injection. Sample: peripheral blood, taken in a trial of Ad26.COV2.S vaccine versus placebo. The source of these receptors is a person aged 18 to 65 who received the Ad26.COV2.S COVID-19 vaccine or a placebo.

The table lists this clone with a count of one. This chain connects TRBV13 to TRBJ2-2, with 9 bases fitting TRBD2. V was pared by 4 bases and J by 1 base, with 4 bases of the junction left unmatched. This CDR3 is built from 16 residues. CDR1 is PRHDT, CDR2 FYEKMQ, per germline (reference sequence). The CDR3 sequence: CASSSRLAENTGELFF. The CDR3 nucleotides are TGTGCCAGCAGCTCGAGACTAGCGGAGAACACCGGGGAGCTGTTTTTT.

This chain joins TRBV5-6 and TRBJ2-2, with D unclear. Trimming stripped 4 bases from V and 4 bases from J, with 8 bases between. The CDR3 spans 13 residues. Germline V gene data show CDR1 as SGHDT and CDR2 as YYEEEE. CDR3 DNA: TGTGCCAGCAGCCGGGTGCCCACCGGGGAGCTGTTTTTT. Its translation is CASSRVPTGELFF. Full variable domain (missing parts from reference TRBV5-6 and TRBJ2-2): DAGVTQSPTHLIKTRGQQVTLRCSPKSGHDTVSWYQQALGQGPQFIFQYYEEEERQRGNFPDRFSGHQFPNYSSELNVNALLLGDSALYLCASSRVPTGELFFGEGSRLTVL.

The V gene is TRBV28, the J gene TRBJ1-6, with a tentative D call TRBD1 (5 bases). The CDR3 runs to 12 residues. Trimming took off 5 bases at V and 14 bases at J, with 13 bases between the two ends. Germline CDR1 MDHEN, CDR2 SYDVKM. The CDR3, as DNA: TGTGCCAGCAGTGGGGACCTCCCTGCCCTCCACTTT. This translates into CASSGDLPALHF.

This rearrangement joins TRBV2 to TRBJ1-5; D may be TRBD1 (6 bases). The germline V gene has CDR1 SNHLY and CDR2 FYNNEI. The CDR3 consists of 13 residues. Trimming cost V 3 bases and J 4 bases, with 7 bases left between them. DNA of the CDR3: TGTGCCAGCAGTGACCAGGGGAATCAGCCCCAGCATTTT. It is translated as CASSDQGNQPQHF. Variable domain in full (rest from reference TRBV2 and TRBJ1-5): EPEVTQTPSHQVTQMGQEVILRCVPISNHLYFYWYRQILGQKVEFLVSFYNNEISEKSEIFDDQFSVERPDGSNFTLKIRSTKLEDSAMYFCASSDQGNQPQHFGDGTRLSIL.

As DNA, the CDR3 is TGCGCCAGCAGCTTGGAGGGCGGCAGAAGCCCAAATCAGCCCCAGCATTTT. Its translation: CASSLEGGRSPNQPQHF. V usage is TRBV5-1 and J usage is TRBJ1-5; no clear D. This CDR3 region has 17 residues. V lost 0 bases, J lost 4 bases, and 17 bases lay in between. The germline V gene encodes CDR1 SGHRS and CDR2 YFSETQ.

This rearrangement joins TRBV11-3 to TRBJ2-2; 8 positions match TRBD1. This CDR3 spans 16 amino acids. Per the germline V gene, CDR1 is SGHNT and CDR2 is YENEEA. Trimming removed 5 bases from V and 5 bases from J; junction bases left unmatched: 10. Written as DNA, the CDR3 is TGTGCCAGCAGCCCCGCCGGGACAGGTCGTACCGGGGAGCTGTTTTTT. Encoded protein: CASSPAGTGRTGELFF.

The chain has TRBV28 and TRBJ1-5; 9 bases fit TRBD1. The CDR3 is 14 amino acids. Germline loops: CDR1 MDHEN, CDR2 SYDVKM. V lost 5 bases and J lost 12; bases outside the gene matches: 11. CDR3: CASSGTGRVRVQHF. CDR3 coding DNA: TGTGCCAGCAGTGGGACAGGGCGGGTAAGGGTCCAGCATTTT.

This clone appeared once. The chain employs TRBV9 and TRBJ2-7, with D perhaps matching TRBD1 (6 bases). The V and J ends lost 0 bases and 6 bases respectively, with 13 bases between them. Germline CDR1 SGDLS, CDR2 YYNGEE. The CDR3 sequence is 14 residues long. The CDR3 coding sequence is TGTGCCAGCAGCGTAGTTGGGGACATTGGCGAGCAGTACTTC. As protein: CASSVVGDIGEQYF.

This clone was seen a single time. V gene TRBV2 combines with J gene TRBJ1-2; unclear D gene. The CDR3 is 13 amino acids. CDR1 is SNHLY, CDR2 FYNNEI, per germline. V shed 3 bases and J shed 7 bases, with 12 bases lying between them. CDR3 sequence (DNA): TGTGCCAGCAGTGACCTGGCGGGTCTTGGCTACACCTTC. This translates into CASSDLAGLGYTF.

The rearrangement joins TRBV7-8 to TRBJ2-7; 7 nucleotides align to TRBD2. Germline loops: CDR1 SGHVS, CDR2 FQNEAQ. With V trimmed by 5 bases and J by 6 bases, 4 bases remained unmatched. CDR3 length: 12 amino acids. The DNA of the CDR3 is TGTGCCAGCAGCCCGCCGGGAGGCGAGCAGTACGTC. It is translated as CASSPPGGEQYV.

V is TRBV10-3 and J is TRBJ2-3, with unresolved D. This CDR3 region has 14 residues. The germline gives CDR1 ENHRY, CDR2 SYGVKD. Trimming cost V 10 bases and J 2 bases, with 16 bases left between them. The CDR3 DNA reads as TGTGCCACCCGGAACGGGCGCGACACAGATACGCAGTATTTT. It specifies CATRNGRDTDTQYF.

The V gene is TRBV7-2, the J gene TRBJ1-4; the D is unclear. Germline values: CDR1 SGHTA, CDR2 FQGNSA. The CDR3 extends over 16 amino acids. With 0 bases removed from V and 0 bases from J, the gap between germline ends came to 8 bases. DNA for the CDR3: TGTGCCAGCAGCTTAGCGGAGGCATCAACTAATGAAAAACTGTTTTTT. This codes for CASSLAEASTNEKLFF.

The CDR3 here is CASSLDLSGANVLTF. DNA of the CDR3: TGTGCCAGCAGCTTGGACCTTTCTGGGGCCAACGTCCTGACTTTC. This chain joins TRBV5-4 and TRBJ2-6; no definite D call. This CDR3 is 15 amino acids long. Germline V gene sequence: CDR1 SGHNT, CDR2 YYREEE (reference sequence). Trimming took 0 bases from V and 1 from J, leaving 5 bases between them.

The chain uses TRBV7-2 and TRBJ2-1; the D gene is possibly TRBD1 (6 bases). This CDR3 is built from 17 residues. V was trimmed by 0 bases and J by 0 bases, leaving 12 bases between them. Germline loops: CDR1 SGHTA, CDR2 FQGNSA. The CDR3 here is CASSLARPQGSYNEQFF. The CDR3, as DNA: TGTGCCAGCAGCTTAGCGCGGCCACAGGGCTCCTACAATGAGCAGTTCTTC.

This chain connects TRBV9 to TRBJ2-7, with D unresolved. V was cut by 10 bases and J by 3 bases, with 23 bases left in between. The CDR3 contains 15 residues. The germline CDR1 and CDR2 sequences are SGDLS and YYNGEE. The chain's CDR3 is CADPLEGGLCYEQYV. For the CDR3, the DNA is TGTGCCGACCCCCTCGAAGGTGGCCTTTGCTACGAGCAGTACGTC.

CDR3 in amino acids: CASSHTPGPYEQYV. CDR3 nucleotide sequence: TGTGCCAGCAGCCACACACCGGGCCCCTACGAGCAGTACGTC. This rearrangement joins TRBV7-9 to TRBJ2-7, with unresolved D. The CDR3 is 14 residues long. Germline V CDR1 and CDR2: SEHNR, FQNEAQ (reference sequence). V was clipped by 5 bases and J by 2 bases, with 13 bases between them.

For this clone: This CDR3 is also generated by other DNA sequences in the sample. The chain employs TRBV12-3 or TRBV12-4 and TRBJ1-1, with TRBD1 matching 7 bases. The CDR3 is made up of 13 amino acids. The V gene end was trimmed by 5 bases and the J gene end by 3 bases; junction bases not matched to a gene: 3. CDR3 in DNA: TGTGCCAGCAGTCTTACAGGGGACACTGAAGCTTTCTTT. This encodes CASSLTGDTEAFF.

The rearrangement joins TRBV18 to TRBJ1-2; D gene uncertain. V gave up 8 bases and J gave up 5 bases, with 9 bases separating them. This CDR3 has 11 amino acids. Germline-derived CDR1 and CDR2 are KGHSH and LQKENI. Written as DNA, the CDR3 is TGTGCCAGCCCCCTCCCTTATGGCTACACCTTC. Amino acids: CASPLPYGYTF.

The CDR3 nucleotides read TGTGCCAGCAGTTTATCAAAGGGGGGGCCGTTCAATGAGCAGTTCTTC. Translation gives CASSLSKGGPFNEQFF. The chain is built from TRBV27 and TRBJ2-1; tentative D call: TRBD2 (7 bases). There are 16 residues in the CDR3. Trimming removed 0 bases from V and 6 bases from J, with 15 bases in between. Germline CDR1 MNHEY, CDR2 SMNVEV (reference sequence).